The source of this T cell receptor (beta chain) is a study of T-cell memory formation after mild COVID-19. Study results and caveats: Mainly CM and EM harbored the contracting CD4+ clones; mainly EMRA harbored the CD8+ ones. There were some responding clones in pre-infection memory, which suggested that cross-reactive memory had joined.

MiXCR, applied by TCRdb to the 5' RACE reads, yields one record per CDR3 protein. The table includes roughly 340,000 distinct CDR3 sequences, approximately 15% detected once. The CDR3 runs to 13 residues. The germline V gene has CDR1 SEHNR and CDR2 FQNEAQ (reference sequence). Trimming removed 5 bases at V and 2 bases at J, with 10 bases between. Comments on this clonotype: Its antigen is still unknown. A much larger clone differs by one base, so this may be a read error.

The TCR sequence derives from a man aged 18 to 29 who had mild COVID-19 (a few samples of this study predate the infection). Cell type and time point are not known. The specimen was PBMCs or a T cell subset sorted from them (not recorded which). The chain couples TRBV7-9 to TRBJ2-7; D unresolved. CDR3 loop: CASSPRSPYEQYF. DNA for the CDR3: TGTGCCAGCAGCCCCAGGTCCCCCTACGAGCAGTACTTC.